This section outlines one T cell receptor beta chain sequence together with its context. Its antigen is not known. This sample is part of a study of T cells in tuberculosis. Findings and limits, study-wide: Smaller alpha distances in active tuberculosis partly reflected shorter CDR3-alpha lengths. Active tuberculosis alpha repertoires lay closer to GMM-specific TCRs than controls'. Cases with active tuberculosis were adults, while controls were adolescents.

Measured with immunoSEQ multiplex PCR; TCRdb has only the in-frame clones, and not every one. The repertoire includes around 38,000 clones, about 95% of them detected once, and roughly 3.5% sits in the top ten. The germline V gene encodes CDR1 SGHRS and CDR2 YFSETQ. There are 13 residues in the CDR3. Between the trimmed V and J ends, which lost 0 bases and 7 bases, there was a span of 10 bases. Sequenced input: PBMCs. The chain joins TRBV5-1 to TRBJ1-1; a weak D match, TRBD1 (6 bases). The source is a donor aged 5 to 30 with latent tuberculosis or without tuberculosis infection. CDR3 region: CASSLAGDFEAFF. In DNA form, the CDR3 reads TGCGCCAGCAGCTTGGCAGGGGATTTTGAAGCTTTCTTT.